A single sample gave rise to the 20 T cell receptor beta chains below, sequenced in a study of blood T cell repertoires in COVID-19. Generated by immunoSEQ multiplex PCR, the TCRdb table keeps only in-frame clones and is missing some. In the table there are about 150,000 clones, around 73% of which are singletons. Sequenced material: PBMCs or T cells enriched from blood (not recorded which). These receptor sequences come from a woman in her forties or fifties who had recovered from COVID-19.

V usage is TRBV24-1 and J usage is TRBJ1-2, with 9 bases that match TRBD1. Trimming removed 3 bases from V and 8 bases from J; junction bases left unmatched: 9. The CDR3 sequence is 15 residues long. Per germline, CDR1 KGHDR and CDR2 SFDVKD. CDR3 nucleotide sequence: TGTGCCACCAGTGATCCCCGGACAGGGGCAGTAGGCTACACCTTC. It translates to CATSDPRTGAVGYTF.

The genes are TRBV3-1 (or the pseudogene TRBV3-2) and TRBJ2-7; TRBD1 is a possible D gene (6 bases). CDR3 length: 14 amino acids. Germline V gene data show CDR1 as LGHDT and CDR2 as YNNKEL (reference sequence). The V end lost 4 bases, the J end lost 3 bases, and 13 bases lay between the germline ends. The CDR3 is CASSPETGIYEQYF. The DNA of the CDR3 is TGTGCCAGCAGCCCAGAAACAGGGATCTACGAGCAGTACTTC.

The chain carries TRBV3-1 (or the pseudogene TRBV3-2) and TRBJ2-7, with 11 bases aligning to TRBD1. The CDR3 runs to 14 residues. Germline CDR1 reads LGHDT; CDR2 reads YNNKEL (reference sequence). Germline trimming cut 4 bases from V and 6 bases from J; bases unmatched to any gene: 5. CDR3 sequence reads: CASSLGQGVPEQYF. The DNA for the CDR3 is TGTGCCAGCAGCCTGGGACAGGGGGTCCCCGAGCAGTACTTC.

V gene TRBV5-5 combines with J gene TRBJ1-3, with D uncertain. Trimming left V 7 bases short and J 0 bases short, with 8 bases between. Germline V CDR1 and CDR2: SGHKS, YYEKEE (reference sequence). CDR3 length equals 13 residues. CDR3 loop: CASRRVSGNTIYF. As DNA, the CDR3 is TGTGCCAGCCGACGGGTCTCTGGAAACACCATATATTTT.

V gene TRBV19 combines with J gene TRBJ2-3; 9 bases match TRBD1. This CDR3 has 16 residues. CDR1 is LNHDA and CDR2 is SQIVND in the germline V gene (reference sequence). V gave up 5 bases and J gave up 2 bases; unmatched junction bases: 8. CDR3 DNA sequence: TGTGCCAGTAGTCCGGAAACAGGGGGCCTCACAGATACGCAGTATTTT. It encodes CASSPETGGLTDTQYF.

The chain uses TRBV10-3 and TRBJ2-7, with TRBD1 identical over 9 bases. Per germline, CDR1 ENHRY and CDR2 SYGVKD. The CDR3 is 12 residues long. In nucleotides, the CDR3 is TGTGCGTACGGGACAGGGACCAACGAGCAGTACTTC. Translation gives CAYGTGTNEQYF.

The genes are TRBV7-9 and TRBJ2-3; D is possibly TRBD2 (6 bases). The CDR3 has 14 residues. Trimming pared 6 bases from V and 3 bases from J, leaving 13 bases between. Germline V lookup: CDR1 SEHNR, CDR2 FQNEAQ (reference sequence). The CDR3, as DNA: TGTGCCAGCAGACTAGCCGGACTAACAGATACGCAGTATTTT. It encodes CASRLAGLTDTQYF.

CDR3 sequence: CASSLGTGGHNEQFF. CDR3 bases: TGTGCCAGCAGCTTGGGGACAGGGGGCCACAATGAGCAGTTCTTC. V usage is TRBV7-2 and J usage is TRBJ2-1; 12 positions match TRBD1. V gave up 3 bases and J gave up 5 bases; unmatched junction bases: 2. From germline, CDR1 is SGHTA and CDR2 FQGNSA. The CDR3 extends over 15 amino acids.

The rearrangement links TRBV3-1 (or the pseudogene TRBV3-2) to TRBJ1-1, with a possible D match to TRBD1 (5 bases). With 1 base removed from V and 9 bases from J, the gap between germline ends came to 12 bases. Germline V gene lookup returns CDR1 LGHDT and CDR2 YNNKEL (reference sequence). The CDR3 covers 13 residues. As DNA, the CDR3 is TGTGCCAGCAGCCAAGGAGAAACAGGAAAAGCTTTCTTT. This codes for CASSQGETGKAFF.

CDR3 DNA sequence: TGTGCCAGCGGCCTGGAGGGGCGCCCGGGAGGCTACACCTTC. It specifies CASGLEGRPGGYTF. The gene calls are TRBV2 and TRBJ1-2; D is perhaps TRBD1 (5 bases). This CDR3 contains 14 residues. V lost 8 bases to trimming and J lost 8 bases, with 21 bases between them. Germline loops: CDR1 SNHLY, CDR2 FYNNEI.

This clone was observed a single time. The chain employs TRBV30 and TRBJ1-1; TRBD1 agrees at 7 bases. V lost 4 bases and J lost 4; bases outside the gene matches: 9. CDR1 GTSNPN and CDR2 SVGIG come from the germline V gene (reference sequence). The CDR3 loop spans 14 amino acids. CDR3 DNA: TGTGCCTGGAAGTTCCAGGGGGGAGGCACTGAAGCTTTCTTT. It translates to CAWKFQGGGTEAFF.

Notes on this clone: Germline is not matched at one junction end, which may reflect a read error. CDR3 nucleotide sequence: TGCAGTCCTAGTGCAGGGCTGAACACTGAAGCTTTCTTT. It translates to CSPSAGLNTEAFF. The chain recombines TRBV20-1 with TRBJ1-1; tentative D call: TRBD1 (5 bases). CDR1 and CDR2 from the germline V gene are DFQATT and SNEGSKA (reference sequence). The CDR3 consists of 13 residues.

The CDR3 protein is CSVAPGLVVYGYTF. In DNA, the CDR3 is TGCAGCGTTGCTCCAGGGTTGGTGGTCTATGGCTACACCTTC. The V call is TRBV29-1, the J call TRBJ1-2; D may be TRBD1 (5 bases). CDR3 length equals 14 residues. Trimming left V 4 bases short and J 4 bases short, with 16 bases between. Germline lookup yields CDR1 SQVTM and CDR2 ANQGSEA.

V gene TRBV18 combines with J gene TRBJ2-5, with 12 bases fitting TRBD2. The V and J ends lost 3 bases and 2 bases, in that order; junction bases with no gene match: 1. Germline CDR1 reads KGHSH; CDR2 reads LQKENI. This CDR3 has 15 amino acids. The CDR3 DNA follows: TGTGCCAGCTCACCTGGACTAGCGGGGCAAGAGACCCAGTACTTC. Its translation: CASSPGLAGQETQYF.

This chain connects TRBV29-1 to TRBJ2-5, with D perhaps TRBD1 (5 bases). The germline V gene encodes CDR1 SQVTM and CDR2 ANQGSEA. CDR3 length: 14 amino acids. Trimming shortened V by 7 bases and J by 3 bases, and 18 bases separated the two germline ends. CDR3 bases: TGCAGCGCCGCCGACAGCAGGGCGGAAGAGACCCAGTACTTC. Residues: CSAADSRAEETQYF.

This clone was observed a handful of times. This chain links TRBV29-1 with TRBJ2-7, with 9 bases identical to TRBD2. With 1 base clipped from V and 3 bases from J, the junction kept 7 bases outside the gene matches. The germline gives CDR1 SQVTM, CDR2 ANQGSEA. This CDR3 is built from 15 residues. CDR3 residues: CSVEGSSGTNYEQYF. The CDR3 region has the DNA TGCAGCGTTGAAGGATCTAGCGGGACTAACTACGAGCAGTACTTC.

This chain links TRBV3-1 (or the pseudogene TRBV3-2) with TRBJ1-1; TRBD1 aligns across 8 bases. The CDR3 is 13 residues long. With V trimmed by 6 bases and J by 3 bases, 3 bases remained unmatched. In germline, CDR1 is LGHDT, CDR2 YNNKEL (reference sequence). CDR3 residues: CASRDREDTEAFF. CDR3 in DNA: TGTGCCAGCAGGGACAGGGAGGACACTGAAGCTTTCTTT.

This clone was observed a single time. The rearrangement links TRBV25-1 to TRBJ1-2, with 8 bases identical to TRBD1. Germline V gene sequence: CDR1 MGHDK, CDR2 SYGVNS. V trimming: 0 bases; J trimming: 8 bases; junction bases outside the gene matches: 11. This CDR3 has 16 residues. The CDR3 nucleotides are TGTGCCAGCAGTGAATATTCTTCCCACAGGGGGGACGGCTACACCTTC. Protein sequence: CASSEYSSHRGDGYTF.

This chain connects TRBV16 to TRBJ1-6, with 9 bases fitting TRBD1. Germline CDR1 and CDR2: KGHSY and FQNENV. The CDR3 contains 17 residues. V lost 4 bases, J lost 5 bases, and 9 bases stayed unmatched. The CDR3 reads CASSPLVRDRDNSPLHF. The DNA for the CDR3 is TGTGCCAGCAGCCCTCTAGTGCGGGACAGGGATAATTCACCCCTCCACTTT. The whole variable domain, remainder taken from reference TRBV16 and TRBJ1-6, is GEEVAQTPKHLVRGEGQKAKLYCAPIKGHSYVFWYQQVLKNEFKFLISFQNENVFDETGMPKERFSAKCLPNSPCSLEIQATKLEDSAVYFCASSPLVRDRDNSPLHFGNGTRLTVT.

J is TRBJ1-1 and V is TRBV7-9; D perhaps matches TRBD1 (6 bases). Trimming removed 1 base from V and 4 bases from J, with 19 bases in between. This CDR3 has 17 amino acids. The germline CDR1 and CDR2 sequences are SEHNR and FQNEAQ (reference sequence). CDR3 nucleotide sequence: TGTGCCAGCAGCTTAGGGGAGGGGGTTTTGGGTTTCACTGAAGCTTTCTTT. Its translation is CASSLGEGVLGFTEAFF.